This T cell receptor (beta chain) was documented in a study of blood T cell repertoires in COVID-19. Study background: The United States, Italy and Spain supplied acute and convalescent COVID-19 samples. PBMCs, B-cell-depleted T cells, or T cells provided the cDNA or gDNA that made up the material.

The authors' processing: Researchers report that nucleated cell counts were estimated from reference gene primer amplification. Libraries were prepared by immunoSEQ multiplex PCR; TCRdb keeps only in-frame clonotypes and omits some of them. That table furnishes V, J and clone size, whereas the DNA furnished D and trimming. The data contain around 58,000 clones, around four fifths of them singletons. Trimming cost V 1 base and J 7 bases, with 11 bases left between them. CDR1 and CDR2 (germline): LGHNA, YNFKEQ. This CDR3 comprises 15 residues. V and J are TRBV4-2 and TRBJ1-6; tentative D call: TRBD1 (5 bases). The sample was peripheral blood. The sequence derives from a human donor in a cohort sampled during active COVID-19. The CDR3 sequence: CASSQAADRNSPLHF. CDR3 in DNA: TGTGCCAGCAGCCAAGCCGCCGACAGAAATTCACCCCTCCACTTT.